The 13 T cell receptor beta chains below all came from one sample that was sequenced in a study of regulatory T cells in long-lasting Graves disease. Time point defined: newly diagnosed GD, antithyroid drugs for less than 3 months. The TCR library was made from RNA extracted from PBMCs. Construction of TCR beta libraries relied on iRepertoire HTBI primers and on Arm-PCR targeting CDR3 regions. Each CDR3 protein is one row after TCRdb ran MiXCR on the multiplex PCR reads. This sample yields 400,000 to 650,000 distinct CDR3 sequences, of which about 16% are seen a single time; around 25% belongs to the top ten. The data were also submitted as part of a second study, on T cells in Graves' hyperthyroidism and ophthalmopathy.

Here the sequenced sample was peripheral blood mononuclear cells (PBMCs), taken at new diagnosis, from a patient treated with antithyroid drugs. These receptors were collected from a woman aged 40-60 years with Graves disease.

This clonotype was seen repeatedly, ten times or more. The chain combines TRBV5-1 with TRBJ1-1; TRBD1 aligns across 7 bases. The V segment lost 0 bases and the J segment 3 bases; nucleotides outside the gene matches: 8. Germline assignment: CDR1 SGHRS and CDR2 YFSETQ. This CDR3 has 16 amino acids. CDR3 bases: TGCGCCAGCAGCTTGGCGCAAACAGGGGCCCACACTGAAGCTTTCTTT. Amino acids: CASSLAQTGAHTEAFF. Complete variable domain (other parts from reference TRBV5-1 and TRBJ1-1): KAGVTQTPRYLIKTRGQQVTLSCSPISGHRSVSWYQQTPGQGLQFLFEYFSETQRNKGNFPGRFSGRQFSNSRSEMNVSTLELGDSALYLCASSLAQTGAHTEAFFGQGTRLTVV.

A few counts support this clonotype. V and J are TRBV9 and TRBJ1-1; 9 positions match TRBD1. With V trimmed by 4 bases and J by 5 bases, 3 bases remained unmatched. This CDR3 has 13 amino acids. Germline loops: CDR1 SGDLS, CDR2 YYNGEE. CDR3 residues: CASSRDRETEAFF. Written as DNA, the CDR3 is TGTGCCAGCAGCAGGGACAGGGAAACTGAAGCTTTCTTT.

This clonotype was seen only a few times. The V call is TRBV10-2, the J call TRBJ2-7; D unresolved. The V end was cut by 0 bases, the J end by 6 bases, with 6 bases between. Germline CDR1 is WSHSY and CDR2 is SAAADI. The CDR3 spans 12 residues. The CDR3 coding sequence is TGCGCCAGCAGTGAGTCAGGGTCCGAGCAGTACTTC. Amino acids: CASSESGSEQYF.

With regard to this clonotype: This may be a read error, as it is one base from a much larger clone. The rearrangement links TRBV20-1 to TRBJ2-5, with a weak D call TRBD2 (7 bases). CDR1 and CDR2 (germline): DFQATT, SNEGSKA (reference sequence). CDR3 length equals 12 residues. CDR3 loop: CSAQGGGETRYF. Here the CDR3 DNA reads TGCAGTGCTCAGGGAGGGGGAGAGACCCGGTACTTC.

Of note for this clonotype: An end of the junction differs from the germline gene, which may be a read error. The chain employs TRBV28 and TRBJ2-7; 12 bases agree with TRBD1. The length of the CDR3 is 16 residues. CDR1 and CDR2 from the germline V gene are MDHEN and SYDVKM. The CDR3 sequence is CASSDSGTGGTYEQYF. In nucleotides, the CDR3 is TGCGCCAGCAGTGACTCCGGGACAGGGGGCACCTACGAGCAGTACTTC.

This clonotype was observed at least ten times. One junction end does not reproduce the germline sequence, and a read error may be involved. J is TRBJ2-7 and V is TRBV5-1; no clear D gene. The CDR3 runs to 14 residues. Germline assignment: CDR1 SGHRS and CDR2 YFSETQ. The CDR3 region is CASSPRTESYEQYF. The CDR3 DNA reads as TGTGCCAGCAGTCCTCGGACCGAGTCCTACGAGCAGTACTTC.

This clonotype was picked up a small number of times. The chain combines TRBV4-1 with TRBJ1-3; the match to TRBD1 covers 10 bases. Germline CDR1 and CDR2: MGHRA and YSYEKL. The length of the CDR3 is 17 residues. V trimming: 2 bases; J trimming: 0 bases; junction bases outside the gene matches: 4. The CDR3 DNA reads as TGCGCCAGCAGCCAACGGACAGGGGGGAGCTCTGGAAACACCATATATTTT. It encodes CASSQRTGGSSGNTIYF.

This clonotype has at least ten counts. The V call is TRBV7-6, the J call TRBJ2-7; tentative D call: TRBD2 (7 bases). Germline CDR1 and CDR2: SGHVS and FNYEAQ. The CDR3 has 16 amino acids. Trimming took off 5 bases at V and 3 bases at J, with 20 bases between the two ends. DNA of the CDR3: TGTGCCAGCAGCCCATCCCCGGGGGGCAGCCTCTACGAGCAGTACTTC. This gives the protein CASSPSPGGSLYEQYF.

This chain links TRBV6-1 with TRBJ1-1; D call uncertain. V was clipped by 0 bases and J by 4 bases, with 15 bases between them. There are 16 residues in the CDR3. Germline V lookup: CDR1 MNHNS, CDR2 SASEGT. The DNA for the CDR3 is TGTGCCAGCAGTGAAGCGGGTACCAACGGTGGCACTGAAGCTTTCTTT. Amino acids: CASSEAGTNGGTEAFF.

Ten or more counts support this clonotype. The chain combines TRBV7-9 with TRBJ2-3; D may be TRBD2 (6 bases). V dropped 0 bases and J dropped 6 bases, with 13 bases sitting between them. The V gene's germline CDR1 is SEHNR and CDR2 FQNEAQ (reference sequence). The CDR3 has 15 residues. In DNA, the CDR3 is TGTGCCAGCAGCTTAGCGATAACTAGCCCGGATACGCAGTATTTT. Translating it yields CASSLAITSPDTQYF.

This clonotype was seen ten or more times. This chain joins TRBV7-8 and TRBJ2-7; weak D call: TRBD2 (5 bases). CDR1 is SGHVS and CDR2 is FQNEAQ in the germline V gene. This CDR3 spans 15 amino acids. The V gene lost 2 bases and the J gene lost 2 bases, with 13 bases spanning the gap. CDR3 DNA sequence: TGTGCCAGCAGCTTAATTTCCGGGATTCCCTACGAGCAGTACTTC. Translated: CASSLISGIPYEQYF. The whole variable domain, filled in from reference TRBV7-8 and TRBJ2-7, reads GAGVSQSPRYKVAKRGQDVALRCDPISGHVSLFWYQQALGQGPEFLTYFQNEAQLDKSGLPSDRFFAERPEGSVSTLKIQRTQQEDSAVYLCASSLISGIPYEQYFGPGTRLTVT.

This clonotype occurred a few times. The rearrangement uses TRBV7-6 and TRBJ2-7; maybe TRBD1 (7 bases). Trimming stripped 5 bases from V and 1 base from J, with 12 bases between. This CDR3 contains 14 residues. Germline loops: CDR1 SGHVS, CDR2 FNYEAQ. The CDR3 is CASSPQGGSYEQYF. CDR3 bases: TGTGCCAGCAGCCCGCAGGGGGGATCCTACGAGCAGTACTTC.

This clonotype was counted once. DNA for the CDR3: TGTGCCAGCAGCCTAAACAAATATACGACAGGGTTGTACACTGAAGCTTTCTTT. Protein sequence: CASSLNKYTTGLYTEAFF. J is TRBJ1-1 and V is TRBV7-9; 7 positions agree with TRBD1. The J segment lost 3 bases and the V segment lost 5 bases, leaving 18 bases of the junction unmatched. Germline-derived CDR1 and CDR2 are SEHNR and FQNEAQ (reference sequence). This CDR3 is built from 18 residues.